This TCR beta chain was found in a study of T cells after yellow fever vaccination. TCRdb reprocessed the 5' RACE reads with MiXCR, giving one entry per CDR3 protein. The sample holds approximately 120,000 distinct CDR3 sequences, approximately 14% seen once. The CDR3 sequence is 15 residues long. V gave up 2 bases and J gave up 3 bases, with 12 bases separating them. Germline V gives CDR1 SGHRS, CDR2 YFSETQ. This specimen consisted of CD8+ T cells sorted from PBMCs, obtained 5 days after the yellow fever booster vaccination. The chain carries TRBV5-1 and TRBJ2-1; possibly TRBD1 for D (6 bases). This TCR was sampled from a man aged 18 to 29 who received the YFV17D yellow fever vaccine. The CDR3 sequence: CASSLTRGNYNEQFF. The CDR3 DNA follows: TGCGCCAGCAGCTTAACGAGGGGGAACTACAATGAGCAGTTCTTC.